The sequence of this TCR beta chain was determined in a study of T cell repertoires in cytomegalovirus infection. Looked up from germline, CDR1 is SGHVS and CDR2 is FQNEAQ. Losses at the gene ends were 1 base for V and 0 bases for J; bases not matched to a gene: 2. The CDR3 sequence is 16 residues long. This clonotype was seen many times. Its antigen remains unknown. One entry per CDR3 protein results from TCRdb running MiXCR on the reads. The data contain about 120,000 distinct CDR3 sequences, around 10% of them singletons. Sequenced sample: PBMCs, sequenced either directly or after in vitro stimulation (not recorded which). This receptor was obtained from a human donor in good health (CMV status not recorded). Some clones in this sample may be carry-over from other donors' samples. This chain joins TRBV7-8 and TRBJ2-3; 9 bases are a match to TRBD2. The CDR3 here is CASSLELAGSTDTQYF. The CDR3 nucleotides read TGTGCCAGCAGCTTAGAACTAGCGGGTAGCACAGATACGCAGTATTTT.